These T cell receptor beta chains were read from a single sample in a study of T cells in Graves' hyperthyroidism and ophthalmopathy. TCRdb re-called the multiplex PCR reads with MiXCR, one entry per CDR3 protein. The sample lists 250,000 to 400,000 distinct CDR3 sequences, roughly 15% occurring once. The sequencing sample was made of blood. The origin of the receptors is a woman aged 40 to 50 with Graves' ophthalmopathy. CDR3s leave out the opening cysteine and the closing phenylalanine or tryptophan. Clone size is stated in some rows and not others, as once, few, many or a class when expanded.

j_gene	len	v_gene	abundance	CDR3aa
TRBJ1-6	13	TRBV19	few	ASRPDRVYNSPLH
TRBJ2-3	11	TRBV3-1	many	ASGTRNTDTQY
TRBJ1-1	13	TRBV10-3	NA	AISESLRTNTEAF
TRBJ2-3	13	TRBV19	many	ASNSRDFQTDTQY
TRBJ2-5	11	TRBV20-1	many	SARSRGGETQY
TRBJ1-3	11	TRBV20-1	NA	SAEEYSGNTIY
TRBJ1-1	12	TRBV28	many	ASSSTGGDTEAF
TRBJ2-7	12	TRBV3-1	NA	ASSHGLSSYEQY
TRBJ2-1	13	TRBV20-1	NA	SVPPSSGVLNEQF
TRBJ2-7	13	TRBV5-1	few	ASSLRPGGQGEQY
TRBJ2-1	14	TRBV5-5	many	ASSLASGSSHNEQF
TRBJ2-1	13	TRBV10-3	many	AISGGGPGTGEQF
TRBJ1-2	15	TRBV5-1	many	ASSPSRDRVRLYGYT
TRBJ2-7	22	TRBV2	many	ASSGPIRHQSGLAGGSSPTKQY
TRBJ1-1	11	TRBV20-1	many	SATTGGNTEAF
TRBJ2-7	14	TRBV10-3	once	AISPDKGPPSYEQY
TRBJ1-4	11	TRBV29-1	few	SVVVTIGEKLF
TRBJ1-2	9	TRBV5-5	NA	ASTSGMGYT
TRBJ2-2	11	TRBV12-3/TRBV12-4	many	ASSFEDTGELF
TRBJ2-4	14	TRBV5-6	few	ASSDDSQLAKNIQY
TRBJ2-7	13	TRBV7-9	NA	ASSNRTGGFYEQY
TRBJ2-7	13	TRBV18	NA	ASSAAAGGTYEQY
TRBJ1-1	14	TRBV10-2	many	ASSDPFKGGNTEAF
TRBJ2-3	13	TRBV27	many	ASGRRDSYTDTQY
TRBJ2-7	14	TRBV11-2	many	ASSLGDTGFGREQY
TRBJ2-7	14	TRBV10-2	many	ASSYGGGQGREEQY
TRBJ2-1	14	TRBV12-5	many	ASGLPAGDTYNEQF
TRBJ2-5	17	TRBV19	few	ASSPGLGLAGGLQETQY
TRBJ1-5	15	TRBV7-2	many	ASSLAGGRIMGQPQH
TRBJ1-2	12	TRBV20-1	NA	SATTTRGGIGYT
TRBJ2-3	15	TRBV11-2	many	ASSLDPPGAGTDTQY
TRBJ1-1	12	TRBV5-5	NA	ASSLVRKDTEAF
TRBJ1-1	11	TRBV20-1	NA	SASPGLGTEAF
TRBJ1-5	12	TRBV28	NA	ASSSHYRDQPQH
TRBJ1-2	11	TRBV6-2/TRBV6-3	many	ASSLRTGYGYT
TRBJ2-2	12	TRBV2	many	ASREDTNTGELF
TRBJ2-7	12	TRBV20-1	many	SARAQGRTAEQY
TRBJ2-3	11	TRBV2	many	ASSLRQVNTQY
TRBJ1-2	14	TRBV11-3	many	ASSLGIGQISYGYT
TRBJ1-1	10	TRBV4-1	NA	ASSQGTRPAF
TRBJ2-5	15	TRBV28	many	ASSLAGALSPQETQY
TRBJ2-1	9	TRBV24-1	many	ATSSLGEQF
TRBJ2-1	10	TRBV19	many	ASLGPANEQF
TRBJ2-2	9	TRBV27	NA	ATLSTGELF
TRBJ1-2	14	TRBV24-1	NA	ATSGQGGETNYGYT
TRBJ2-3	11	TRBV6-1	many	ASSTLTADTQY
TRBJ2-3	15	TRBV12-3/TRBV12-4	many	ASSLRGGRFSTDTQY
TRBJ2-1	14	TRBV9	many	ASSVGASGRAWEQF
TRBJ2-1	13	TRBV5-4	few	ASSVDGGGLNEQF
TRBJ2-7	13	TRBV2	many	ASSAGRGLSYEQY
TRBJ2-6	12	TRBV5-1	few	ASSRGQGDNVLT
TRBJ2-7	13	TRBV13	many	ASSLRDRGFLGQY
TRBJ2-7	10	TRBV7-9	many	ASSFGHGEQY
TRBJ2-2	13	TRBV28	many	ASSLWRRSVGELF
TRBJ2-5	13	TRBV11-3	once	ASSLDGTGKETQY
TRBJ1-1	9	TRBV30	many	AGRQDTEAF
TRBJ1-1	14	TRBV28	many	ASSFAAGAYYTEAF
TRBJ2-3	13	TRBV5-1	few	ASSGQSSSTDTQY
TRBJ2-7	12	TRBV7-9	many	ASSPRDRAYEQY